What follows are 6 T cell receptor beta chains derived from one specimen sequenced in a study of OX40 agonist ivuxolimab in advanced cancers. Receptor amplification or capture employed the immunoSEQ multiplex PCR assay. TCRdb's version of the immuneACCESS table is confined to in-frame rearrangements and falls short of the full clone set. An unresolved V gene accounts for under half of the shortfall where checked; the remainder is of unknown origin. The table for this sample lists tens of thousands of clones; roughly 80% of them were counted only once. 1.5% to 2.5% of the sample belongs to the ten largest clones. Material: CD4+ or CD8+ T cells sorted from blood, obtained in a trial of the OX40 agonist ivuxolimab. Every receptor here comes from an adult with an advanced solid tumor such as melanoma, head and neck, liver or kidney cancer.

The chain joins TRBV25-1 to TRBJ2-7; TRBD2 agrees at 9 bases. Germline V gene sequence: CDR1 MGHDK, CDR2 SYGVNS. The V and J ends lost 1 base and 5 bases, in that order; junction bases with no gene match: 6. This CDR3 has 15 residues. For the CDR3, the DNA is TGTGCCAGCAGTGAATTCGGCGGGAGGGGTAACGAGCAGTACTTC. It is translated as CASSEFGGRGNEQYF.

This chain uses TRBV29-1 with TRBJ2-2; TRBD2 might be the D (6 bases). The CDR3 sequence is 16 residues long. Germline loops: CDR1 SQVTM, CDR2 ANQGSEA. The germline V and J ends were trimmed by 1 base and 0 bases, with 12 bases remaining between them. The CDR3 coding sequence is TGCAGCGTTGAAGGGGCGGGGAATTCGAACACCGGGGAGCTGTTTTTT. As protein: CSVEGAGNSNTGELFF.

This sequence joins TRBV2 and TRBJ2-3; D gene unclear. Trimming removed 4 bases from V and 2 bases from J, with 13 bases in between. Germline V lookup: CDR1 SNHLY, CDR2 FYNNEI. This CDR3 is 15 amino acids long. This chain's CDR3 is CASSGAGMSTDTQYF. The CDR3, as DNA: TGTGCCAGCAGTGGAGCTGGCATGTCCACAGATACGCAGTATTTT.

This rearrangement joins TRBV4-2 to TRBJ2-1, with TRBD2 identical over 8 bases. The CDR3 covers 18 residues. V was clipped by 0 bases and J by 4 bases; unmatched bases: 11. Germline CDR1 is LGHNA and CDR2 is YNFKEQ. CDR3 sequence reads: CASSQEVQTSGVYNEQFF. The CDR3 DNA reads TGTGCCAGCAGCCAAGAGGTCCAAACTAGCGGTGTTTACAATGAGCAGTTCTTC.

This clone was seen more than once but under ten times. The chain links TRBV9 to TRBJ2-1, with TRBD2 matching 13 bases. Germline trimming cut 4 bases from V and 0 bases from J; bases unmatched to any gene: 10. The CDR3 loop spans 19 amino acids. In germline, CDR1 is SGDLS, CDR2 YYNGEE. This CDR3 is CASSKRLAGGRDSYNEQFF. CDR3 in DNA: TGTGCCAGCAGCAAAAGACTAGCGGGAGGCCGAGACTCCTACAATGAGCAGTTCTTC.

The rearrangement links TRBV5-8 to TRBJ1-5; D call uncertain. Trimming took 5 bases from V and 6 from J, leaving 9 bases between them. This CDR3 has 12 amino acids. Germline lookup yields CDR1 SGHTS and CDR2 YDEGEE. CDR3: CASRKDGQPQHF. In DNA, the CDR3 is TGTGCCAGCAGGAAGGACGGTCAGCCCCAGCATTTT.